Shown below are 24 T cell receptor beta chains from a single sample sequenced in a study of human T cells and chemical hapten exposure (dated by TCRdb to the early 2020s). The time point label of this sample denotes: patch test 2, 6 weeks after DPC sensitization. In the paper's terms, the treatment or condition label means: therapeutic diphenylcyclopropenone sensitization with weekly scalp DPC. The library was made by RACE. The instrument was a NextSeq 500. TCRdb ran its own pipeline on the public reads, namely fastp trimming at Q25 and MiXCR clone calling, and kept in-frame beta chains. Duplicate CDR3 protein sequences are folded into a single record with the most common DNA and genes. The sample data list about 54,000 distinct CDR3 sequences, and 7.5% to 10% of these were observed just once. Jointly, the top ten make up approximately 1.8% of the sample. The material was whole blood, obtained in connection with sensitization to the hapten diphenylcyclopropenone (DPC). Source of these receptors: a woman aged 50 to 60 with alopecia areata. Some clones in this sample may be carry-over from other donors' samples.

This clonotype was observed a handful of times. This chain connects TRBV4-2 to TRBJ2-6; D possibly matches TRBD1 or TRBD2 (5 bases each). The V end lost 1 base, the J end lost 0 bases, and 16 bases lay between the germline ends. The CDR3 is 19 amino acids. CDR1 LGHNA and CDR2 YNFKEQ come from the germline V gene. The CDR3 nucleotides are TGTGCCAGCAGCCAAGGCGCGGGTCCAGGGATCTCTGGGGCCAACGTCCTGACTTTC. As protein: CASSQGAGPGISGANVLTF.

The chain employs TRBV12-3 or TRBV12-4 and TRBJ2-1, with TRBD2 matching 12 bases. The V segment lost 5 bases and the J segment 4 bases; nucleotides outside the gene matches: 3. CDR3 size: 15 residues. The CDR3 region has the DNA TGTGCCAGCAGTACTAGCGGGAGGCCGTACAATGAGCAGTTCTTC. It specifies CASSTSGRPYNEQFF.

This clonotype appeared once. The CDR3 does not close with the conserved phenylalanine or tryptophan, likely indicating a read error. The chain has TRBV7-9 and TRBJ1-6; maybe TRBD1 (5 bases). With 3 bases removed from V and 8 bases from J, the gap between germline ends came to 11 bases. The CDR3 totals 14 residues. CDR1 and CDR2 (germline): SEHNR, FQNEAQ (reference sequence). CDR3 sequence reads: CASSFRGADSPLHL. The CDR3 DNA reads TGTGCCAGCAGCTTTCGAGGGGCTGATTCACCCCTCCACCTT.

In this sample, this clonotype turned up many times. The chain carries TRBV20-1 and TRBJ1-2; D not certain. Looked up from germline, CDR1 is DFQATT and CDR2 is SNEGSKA (reference sequence). V lost 6 bases to trimming and J lost 4 bases, with 12 bases between them. There are 12 residues in the CDR3. This CDR3 is CSAQRTGYGYTF. CDR3 sequence (DNA): TGCAGTGCCCAAAGGACGGGCTATGGCTACACCTTC.

This clonotype occurred many times. The chain has TRBV19 and TRBJ1-5; 9 positions match TRBD1. The CDR3 is 18 residues long. Germline loops: CDR1 LNHDA, CDR2 SQIVND (reference sequence). V dropped 5 bases and J dropped 2; count of bases not matched to a gene: 13. In DNA form, the CDR3 reads TGTGCCAGTAGTCCGTCCGGACAGGGGAGGATTGGCAATCAGCCCCAGCATTTT. Amino acids: CASSPSGQGRIGNQPQHF.

This clonotype has only a few counts. The chain has TRBV7-7 and TRBJ2-3; D uncertain. CDR3 length: 14 amino acids. Germline values: CDR1 SSHAT, CDR2 FNYEAQ (reference sequence). The V end was cut by 5 bases, the J end by 4 bases, with 13 bases between. CDR3 loop: CASSEKGGPDTQYF. CDR3 DNA: TGTGCCAGCAGCGAAAAGGGCGGACCAGATACGCAGTATTTT.

There are a few counts of this clonotype. The chain is built from TRBV12-3 or TRBV12-4 and TRBJ2-3, with D unclear. CDR3 length equals 14 residues. Trimming left V 1 base short and J 2 bases short, with 7 bases between. The CDR3 is CASSLVRSTDTQYF. The CDR3 bases are TGTGCCAGCAGTTTAGTGCGGTCCACAGATACGCAGTATTTT.

This sequence joins TRBV4-1 and TRBJ2-2, with a tentative D call TRBD1 (5 bases). The CDR3 spans 16 residues. Looked up from germline, CDR1 is MGHRA and CDR2 is YSYEKL. The germline V and J ends were trimmed by 6 bases and 4 bases, with 18 bases remaining between them. CDR3 amino acids: CASSWTSYSGTGELFF. DNA for the CDR3: TGCGCCAGCAGTTGGACATCGTACTCAGGCACCGGGGAGCTGTTTTTT.

This clonotype was seen at least ten times. The genes are TRBV6-2 or TRBV6-3 and TRBJ2-1, with TRBD2 as a possible D gene (5 bases). CDR3 length: 16 residues. With 6 bases removed from V and 0 bases from J, the gap between germline ends came to 15 bases. CDR1 is MNHEY and CDR2 is SVGEGT in the germline V gene. CDR3 DNA sequence: TGTGCCAGCAGACTCGGACTCGTCAGCTCCTACAATGAGCAGTTCTTC. Encoded protein: CASRLGLVSSYNEQFF.

Only a few counts were recorded for this clonotype. The chain uses TRBV6-1 and TRBJ2-1; D is possibly TRBD1 (5 bases). There are 16 residues in the CDR3. The germline V and J ends were trimmed by 2 bases and 5 bases, with 16 bases remaining between them. Germline values: CDR1 MNHNS, CDR2 SASEGT. CDR3 in DNA: TGTGCCAGCAGTGAACCGACAGCCCCTATGGACAATGAGCAGTTCTTC. Translating gives CASSEPTAPMDNEQFF.

The chain combines TRBV6-1 with TRBJ1-5; D is unclear. The CDR3 spans 11 residues. The V gene lost 6 bases and the J gene lost 4 bases, with 4 bases spanning the gap. Germline assignment: CDR1 MNHNS and CDR2 SASEGT. In nucleotides, the CDR3 is TGTGCCAGCAGCAAAAATCAGCCCCAGCATTTT. This translates into CASSKNQPQHF.

This clonotype has ten or more counts. The rearrangement uses TRBV20-1 and TRBJ2-3, with a possible D match to TRBD1 (5 bases). The germline V and J ends were trimmed by 6 bases and 5 bases, with 21 bases remaining between them. Germline V gene lookup returns CDR1 DFQATT and CDR2 SNEGSKA (reference sequence). This CDR3 spans 15 amino acids. The CDR3 bases are TGCAGTGCGCCTCGCCGACAGAGTACCGGAGATACGCAGTATTTT. This gives the protein CSAPRRQSTGDTQYF.

This clonotype has only a few counts. This chain links TRBV7-2 with TRBJ2-7; 7 bases are a match to TRBD1. The J segment lost 3 bases and the V segment lost 5 bases, leaving 4 bases of the junction unmatched. CDR1 is SGHTA and CDR2 is FQGNSA in the germline V gene. The length of the CDR3 is 13 residues. The CDR3 coding sequence is TGTGCCAGCAGCAAGGGACAGTTCTACGAGCAGTACTTC. Encoded protein: CASSKGQFYEQYF.

The chain employs TRBV29-1 and TRBJ1-4; 9 nucleotides match TRBD1. V gave up 5 bases and J gave up 10 bases; unmatched junction bases: 2. CDR1 and CDR2 from the germline V gene are SQVTM and ANQGSEA. The CDR3 is 11 residues long. The CDR3 DNA follows: TGCAGCGTTCCGGACAGGGGAAAACTGTTTTTT. Amino acids: CSVPDRGKLFF.

This clonotype was seen a few times. The rearrangement uses TRBV12-2 and TRBJ1-2; the DNA was not compared with TRBD1, the D call given in the table. TRBV12-2 is a known pseudogene. This CDR3 has 17 residues. The CDR3 loop is CASRLVCPPTTNYGYTF. CDR3 DNA: TGTGCAAGTCGCTTAGTGTGTCCCCCGACAACTAACTATGGCTACACCTTC.

The table lists this clonotype with many counts. The V and J genes are TRBV9 and TRBJ1-6; D remains ambiguous. Germline-derived CDR1 and CDR2 are SGDLS and YYNGEE. V gave up 3 bases and J gave up 7 bases, with 11 bases separating them. This CDR3 is 14 amino acids long. The CDR3 loop reads CASSATPGNSPLHF. The CDR3 DNA reads as TGTGCCAGCAGCGCGACCCCCGGGAATTCACCCCTCCACTTT.

The V gene is TRBV20-1, the J gene TRBJ2-7; no clear D. The CDR3 sequence is 14 residues long. From germline, CDR1 is DFQATT and CDR2 SNEGSKA (reference sequence). V was shortened by 0 bases and J by 0 bases, with 9 bases between the two germline ends. Here the CDR3 DNA reads TGCAGTGCTAGAGATCGAATCAGCTCCTACGAGCAGTACTTC. Encoded protein: CSARDRISSYEQYF.

There are many counts of this clonotype. This chain connects TRBV9 to TRBJ1-3; D is undetermined. Trimming cost V 0 bases and J 0 bases, with 10 bases left between them. The CDR3 length is 16 residues. CDR1 and CDR2 from the germline V gene are SGDLS and YYNGEE. The CDR3 here is CASSVGDSGSGNTIYF. The DNA for the CDR3 is TGTGCCAGCAGCGTAGGCGACTCCGGCTCTGGAAACACCATATATTTT.

The rearrangement joins TRBV2 to TRBJ1-1; D possibly corresponds to TRBD1 (5 bases). The CDR3 sequence is 13 residues long. Germline V CDR1 and CDR2: SNHLY, FYNNEI. With 7 bases removed from V and 2 bases from J, the gap between germline ends came to 11 bases. DNA of the CDR3: TGTGCCAGCACAGGGTTTGGAAACACTGAAGCTTTCTTT. Its protein product is CASTGFGNTEAFF.

This clonotype turned up a few times. The rearrangement uses TRBV18 and TRBJ1-6; perhaps TRBD1 as D (6 bases). CDR3 size: 15 residues. Germline V CDR1 and CDR2: KGHSH, LQKENI. V was trimmed by 1 base and J by 7 bases, leaving 11 bases between them. The CDR3 bases are TGTGCCAGCTCACCACGGGGGGGGCTCAATTCACCCCTCCACTTT. It is translated as CASSPRGGLNSPLHF. The full variable domain, with the rest looked up from reference TRBV18 and TRBJ1-6, is NAGVMQNPRHLVRRRGQEARLRCSPMKGHSHVYWYRQLPEEGLKFMVYLQKENIIDESGMPKERFSAEFPKEGPSILRIQQVVRGDSAAYFCASSPRGGLNSPLHFGNGTRLTVT.

Many counts were recorded for this clonotype. The rearrangement links TRBV19 to TRBJ2-7, with a possible D match to TRBD1 (5 bases). Trimming took off 11 bases at V and 1 base at J, with 21 bases between the two ends. CDR1 is LNHDA and CDR2 is SQIVND in the germline V gene (reference sequence). The CDR3 has 15 residues. The DNA for the CDR3 is TGTGCCTCTCGCCCAGGGCACTCTATTTCCTACGAGCAGTACTTC. This codes for CASRPGHSISYEQYF.

Only a few counts were recorded for this clonotype. The rearrangement links TRBV28 to TRBJ2-1; 12 positions agree with TRBD2. V dropped 6 bases and J dropped 5; count of bases not matched to a gene: 8. Germline values: CDR1 MDHEN, CDR2 SYDVKM. This CDR3 spans 16 amino acids. The CDR3 bases are TGTGCCAGCAGCCATAATCCTAGCGGGGGGGACAATGAGCAGTTCTTC. This gives the protein CASSHNPSGGDNEQFF.

This clonotype was recorded at least ten times. The V call is TRBV6-5, the J call TRBJ2-2; D possibly corresponds to TRBD2 (6 bases). Trimming pared 0 bases from V and 5 bases from J, leaving 16 bases between. The CDR3 is 17 amino acids. The V gene's germline CDR1 is MNHEY and CDR2 SVGAGI. The CDR3 DNA reads as TGTGCCAGCAGTTACTCGAGGCAGCCTAGCGTTACCGGGGAGCTGTTTTTT. Its translation: CASSYSRQPSVTGELFF.

As regards this clonotype: This may be a read error, as it is one base from a much larger clone. The chain uses TRBV20-1 and TRBJ1-5; weak D call: TRBD1 (5 bases). Per the germline V gene, CDR1 is DFQATT and CDR2 is SNEGSKA (reference sequence). CDR3 size: 15 residues. Trimming took 4 bases from V and 3 from J, leaving 16 bases between them. DNA for the CDR3: TGCAGTGCTATAGATCGGAAACAGGTCAATCAGCCCCAGCATTTT. Amino acid sequence: CSAIDRKQVNQPQHF.